This T cell receptor (beta chain) was captured by sequencing in a study of cytomegalovirus exposure and HLA in healthy donors. General study results and limits: The authors confirmed in vitro that three CMV-associated chains were specific for CMV antigens.

V shed 4 bases, J shed 0 bases, and the junction held 8 bases outside the gene matches. Germline lookup yields CDR1 LNHDA and CDR2 SQIVND (reference sequence). This CDR3 is 17 amino acids long. Points on this clone: Its antigen is undetermined.

13 Jbeta primers and 60 Vbeta primers were used for the PCR. Using immunoSEQ multiplex PCR, the repertoire was profiled, and TCRdb retains in-frame clones only, with some absent. The sample includes about 160,000 clones, 80% of them seen just once. The sample taken for sequencing was PBMCs. The sequence came from a man aged 25 to 40 in good health and CMV-seronegative. This sequence joins TRBV19 and TRBJ1-4; 7 positions match TRBD1. The CDR3 loop is CASSTSRRGPTNEKLFF. In DNA form, the CDR3 reads TGTGCCAGTAGTACCTCACGAAGGGGGCCAACTAATGAAAAACTGTTTTTT.